The 27 T cell receptor beta chains below all came from one sample that was sequenced in a study of Tregs in tolerant kidney transplant recipients. TCRdb's table, derived via immunoSEQ multiplex PCR, lists solely in-frame clones and lacks some. The profile shows around 98,000 clones, approximately 94% of them singletons. Material: CD4+ T cells from blood, obtained before the transplant. All receptors derive from a human donor who received a combined kidney and bone marrow transplant.

The chain couples TRBV11-2 to TRBJ2-5; a possible D gene is TRBD2 (5 bases). Trimming left V 1 base short and J 2 bases short, with 8 bases between. CDR3 size: 14 residues. Germline values: CDR1 SGHAT, CDR2 FQNNGV. As DNA, the CDR3 is TGTGCCAGCAGCTTAGTCGGGGTACAAGAGACCCAGTACTTC. It specifies CASSLVGVQETQYF.

The chain employs TRBV11-3 and TRBJ1-1, with D hard to call. Germline lookup yields CDR1 SGHNT and CDR2 YENEEA. CDR3 length: 11 residues. The V and J ends lost 5 bases and 3 bases respectively, with 4 bases between them. For the CDR3, the DNA is TGTGCCAGCAGCCGGGACACTGAAGCTTTCTTT. Translation: CASSRDTEAFF.

The rearrangement uses TRBV4-3 and TRBJ2-1; 7 bases map to TRBD2. CDR3 size: 15 residues. Trimming cost V 4 bases and J 8 bases; bases outside gene matches: 11. CDR1 and CDR2 from the germline V gene are LGHNA and YSLEER. CDR3 sequence reads: CASSRIGRELDEQFF. The DNA of the CDR3 is TGCGCCAGCAGCCGTATTGGGCGGGAGTTGGATGAGCAGTTCTTC.

The chain carries TRBV7-3 and TRBJ2-1, with 7 bases identical to TRBD1. The CDR3 runs to 14 residues. With V trimmed by 5 bases and J by 9 bases, 10 bases remained unmatched. Germline CDR1 and CDR2: SGHTA and FQGTGA. This CDR3 reads CASSPAVKGAEQFF. The CDR3 DNA reads as TGTGCCAGCAGCCCAGCGGTTAAGGGGGCTGAGCAGTTCTTC.

In its sample, this clone was seen once. The chain combines TRBV7-2 with TRBJ1-4, with D perhaps TRBD1 (6 bases). V lost 0 bases, J lost 3 bases, and 14 bases lay in between. There are 17 residues in the CDR3. In germline, CDR1 is SGHTA, CDR2 FQGNSA. This CDR3 reads CASSLARSPGANEKLFF. DNA for the CDR3: TGTGCCAGCAGCTTAGCGCGTAGTCCAGGGGCTAATGAAAAACTGTTTTTT. The full variable domain, its missing parts supplied by reference TRBV7-2 and TRBJ1-4, is GAGVSQSPSNKVTEKGKDVELRCDPISGHTALYWYRQSLGQGLEFLIYFQGNSAPDKSGLPSDRFSAERTGGSVSTLTIQRTQQEDSAVYLCASSLARSPGANEKLFFGSGTQLSVL.

The rearrangement uses TRBV9 and TRBJ1-1; no definite D call. Germline loops: CDR1 SGDLS, CDR2 YYNGEE. The CDR3 consists of 14 residues. The ends were cut back, 0 bases at V and 1 base at J, with 7 bases in the middle. The CDR3 loop reads CASSVGAGNTEAFF. The CDR3 DNA sequence: TGTGCCAGCAGCGTAGGGGCAGGGAACACTGAAGCTTTCTTT.

V is TRBV5-1 and J is TRBJ2-7; possibly TRBD2 for D (6 bases). The germline V gene encodes CDR1 SGHRS and CDR2 YFSETQ. V lost 4 bases, J lost 2 bases, and 13 bases lay in between. There are 14 residues in the CDR3. The CDR3 region is CASSMYGGAYEQYF. In nucleotides, the CDR3 is TGCGCCAGCAGCATGTACGGCGGGGCCTACGAGCAGTACTTC.

The gene calls are TRBV2 and TRBJ2-7; TRBD2 matches 16 bases. With V trimmed by 8 bases and J by 3 bases, 4 bases remained unmatched. The CDR3 is 15 residues long. Germline CDR1 is SNHLY and CDR2 is FYNNEI. CDR3 residues: CASGTSGRASYEQYF. CDR3 nucleotide sequence: TGTGCCAGCGGGACTAGCGGGAGGGCAAGCTACGAGCAGTACTTC.

The chain has TRBV9 and TRBJ2-1; 14 bases fit TRBD2. The length of the CDR3 is 16 residues. CDR1 and CDR2 (germline): SGDLS, YYNGEE. The trim removed 0 bases at V and 7 bases at J, leaving 3 bases unmatched. The CDR3 is CASSVGLAGGLNEQFF. CDR3 nucleotide sequence: TGTGCCAGCAGCGTAGGACTAGCGGGGGGGCTAAATGAGCAGTTCTTC.

The CDR3: CAWSRGRDIQYF. The CDR3 bases are TGTGCCTGGAGTAGGGGCAGGGACATTCAGTACTTC. This sequence joins TRBV30 and TRBJ2-4; TRBD1 might be the D (5 bases). Germline CDR1 is GTSNPN and CDR2 is SVGIG (reference sequence). V shed 2 bases and J shed 8 bases, with 10 bases lying between them. The CDR3 has 12 amino acids. Based on the CDR3 plus reference TRBV30 and TRBJ2-4, the full variable domain is SQTIHQWPATLVQPVGSPLSLECTVEGTSNPNLYWYRQAAGRGLQLLFYSVGIGQISSEVPQNLSASRPQDRQFILSSKKLLLSDSGFYLCAWSRGRDIQYFGAGTRLSVL.

This chain links TRBV14 with TRBJ2-3; TRBD2 matches at 11 bases. V lost 4 bases and J lost 1; bases outside the gene matches: 4. CDR3 length: 16 amino acids. Germline V gene sequence: CDR1 SGHDN, CDR2 FVKESK. This chain's CDR3 is CASSRLAGLRTDTQYF. CDR3 in DNA: TGTGCCAGCAGCCGACTAGCGGGGCTCCGCACAGATACGCAGTATTTT.

The rearrangement links TRBV28 to TRBJ2-7; D remains ambiguous. Germline V CDR1 and CDR2: MDHEN, SYDVKM. The CDR3 extends over 15 amino acids. Between the trimmed V and J ends, which lost 2 bases and 1 base, there was a span of 12 bases. The CDR3 DNA reads TGTGCCAGCAGTTTAAGAGGTGGCCCTTCCTACGAGCAGTACTTC. Translation gives CASSLRGGPSYEQYF.

The chain combines TRBV4-2 with TRBJ2-1, with 7 bases aligning to TRBD2. Germline V lookup: CDR1 LGHNA, CDR2 YNFKEQ. This CDR3 has 14 residues. Germline trimming cut 0 bases from V and 9 bases from J; bases unmatched to any gene: 5. CDR3 DNA sequence: TGTGCCAGCAGCCAAGATGTACTAGCGCGTGAGCAGTTCTTC. Its translation: CASSQDVLAREQFF.

V is TRBV4-3 and J is TRBJ2-3, with 8 nucleotides matching TRBD2. Germline CDR1 reads LGHNA; CDR2 reads YSLEER. V lost 4 bases to trimming and J lost 0 bases; unmatched junction nucleotides: 3. CDR3 length equals 15 residues. The CDR3 loop reads CASSLGGASTDTQYF. The CDR3 DNA reads TGCGCCAGCAGCCTCGGGGGGGCAAGCACAGATACGCAGTATTTT.

The V and J genes are TRBV5-1 and TRBJ2-7, with 8 bases aligning to TRBD2. This CDR3 region has 16 residues. V was clipped by 4 bases and J by 5 bases; unmatched bases: 14. CDR1 SGHRS and CDR2 YFSETQ come from the germline V gene. The CDR3 DNA reads TGCGCCAGCAGCCTCCAATCGGGAGGGCCTGGGGACGAGCAGTACTTC. As protein: CASSLQSGGPGDEQYF.

V is TRBV12-5 and J is TRBJ1-2, with unresolved D. Germline lookup yields CDR1 LGHNT and CDR2 FRNRAP. The CDR3 spans 12 residues. Deletions cut 6 bases from V and 8 bases from J, with 13 bases between. The CDR3 coding sequence is TGTGCTAGTGGGTTGTATGCGGAAGGCTACACCTTC. As protein: CASGLYAEGYTF.

The chain carries TRBV19 and TRBJ1-2; 7 bases match TRBD1. Unmatched junction bases numbered 15, after V lost 7 bases and J lost 4 bases. The CDR3 has 16 residues. Germline V gives CDR1 LNHDA, CDR2 SQIVND (reference sequence). The CDR3 bases are TGTGCCAGTACCCAAGCGTCAGGGGGTCGGAGCTATGGCTACACCTTC. It encodes CASTQASGGRSYGYTF. The full variable domain, its missing parts supplied by reference TRBV19 and TRBJ1-2, is DGGITQSPKYLFRKEGQNVTLSCEQNLNHDAMYWYRQDPGQGLRLIYYSQIVNDFQKGDIAEGYSVSREKKESFPLTVTSAQKNPTAFYLCASTQASGGRSYGYTFGSGTRLTVV.

CDR3 residues: CAWSGGGNYEQYF. The CDR3 bases are TGTGCCTGGAGTGGAGGGGGAAACTACGAGCAGTACTTC. This chain links TRBV30 with TRBJ2-7, with D perhaps TRBD1 (6 bases). The V gene's germline CDR1 is GTSNPN and CDR2 SVGIG (reference sequence). Trimming removed 1 base at V and 3 bases at J, with 10 bases between. CDR3 size: 13 residues.

This chain uses TRBV14 with TRBJ1-3; D call uncertain. Germline V CDR1 and CDR2: SGHDN, FVKESK. This CDR3 has 16 residues. V lost 1 base and J lost 3, with 13 bases in between. The CDR3 reads CASSQVMYAGGNTIYF. The CDR3 region has the DNA TGTGCCAGCAGCCAAGTGATGTACGCGGGTGGAAACACCATATATTTT.

The chain employs TRBV10-3 and TRBJ1-2; 8 bases map to TRBD1. CDR3 length equals 15 residues. Germline loops: CDR1 ENHRY, CDR2 SYGVKD. V dropped 5 bases and J dropped 5; count of bases not matched to a gene: 10. CDR3 amino acids: CAISQKLQGEYGYTF. CDR3 bases: TGTGCCATCAGTCAAAAATTACAGGGGGAGTATGGCTACACCTTC.

This chain uses TRBV9 with TRBJ2-1, with 10 bases fitting TRBD2. Germline V lookup: CDR1 SGDLS, CDR2 YYNGEE. After removal of 4 bases from V and 8 bases from J, the junction contained 6 bases not matched to a gene. This CDR3 has 14 residues. Here the CDR3 DNA reads TGTGCCAGCAGCCGGAGCGGGGGGGCCGATGAGCAGTTCTTC. Protein product: CASSRSGGADEQFF.

Written as DNA, the CDR3 is TGCGCCAGCAGCAGTTTCGCGCTAGTTACAGATACGCAGTATTTT. Residues: CASSSFALVTDTQYF. This chain joins TRBV4-1 and TRBJ2-3, with D uncertain. The germline CDR1 and CDR2 sequences are MGHRA and YSYEKL. The CDR3 contains 15 residues. V gave up 5 bases and J gave up 3 bases, with 15 bases separating them.

The sample holds a few counts of this clone. The V and J genes are TRBV10-3 and TRBJ2-7, with 9 bases fitting TRBD1. CDR1 and CDR2 (germline): ENHRY, SYGVKD. J gave up 3 bases and V 2 bases, and 5 bases lay outside the gene matches. This CDR3 has 15 residues. CDR3 sequence: CAISEGQGIIYEQYF. CDR3 sequence (DNA): TGTGCCATCAGTGAGGGACAGGGGATCATCTACGAGCAGTACTTC.

The chain has TRBV19 and TRBJ1-4, with 7 bases fitting TRBD1. The CDR3 covers 15 residues. The trim removed 4 bases at V and 5 bases at J, leaving 7 bases unmatched. Germline CDR1 reads LNHDA; CDR2 reads SQIVND (reference sequence). The CDR3 coding sequence is TGTGCCAGTAGTACCCGACAGGGCTCGAATGAAAAACTGTTTTTT. It encodes CASSTRQGSNEKLFF.

The chain has TRBV7-2 and TRBJ2-7, with D tentatively TRBD1 (5 bases). Trimming cost V 0 bases and J 5 bases, with 11 bases left between them. The CDR3 consists of 14 residues. Germline V gene lookup returns CDR1 SGHTA and CDR2 FQGNSA. The chain's CDR3 is CASSLATGRDEQYF. CDR3 coding DNA: TGTGCCAGCAGCTTAGCCACAGGAAGGGACGAGCAGTACTTC. The variable domain in full, completed from reference TRBV7-2 and TRBJ2-7, reads GAGVSQSPSNKVTEKGKDVELRCDPISGHTALYWYRQSLGQGLEFLIYFQGNSAPDKSGLPSDRFSAERTGGSVSTLTIQRTQQEDSAVYLCASSLATGRDEQYFGPGTRLTVT.

The CDR3 DNA reads TGTGCCAGCAGCCAAGCTTTTGGGACAGACTACGAGCAGTACTTC. Its translation: CASSQAFGTDYEQYF. The V gene is TRBV4-2, the J gene TRBJ2-7; 7 nucleotides agree with TRBD1. CDR1 LGHNA and CDR2 YNFKEQ come from the germline V gene. V gave up 1 base and J gave up 3 bases; unmatched junction bases: 6. The CDR3 totals 15 residues.

This chain joins TRBV30 and TRBJ2-2; 9 nucleotides agree with TRBD1. The ends lost 4 bases at V and 6 bases at J; junction bases unmatched: 9. Germline values: CDR1 GTSNPN, CDR2 SVGIG (reference sequence). CDR3 length: 15 amino acids. The CDR3 sequence: CAWTSTGGKAGELFF. In DNA, the CDR3 is TGTGCCTGGACGTCCACAGGGGGCAAAGCCGGGGAGCTGTTTTTT.